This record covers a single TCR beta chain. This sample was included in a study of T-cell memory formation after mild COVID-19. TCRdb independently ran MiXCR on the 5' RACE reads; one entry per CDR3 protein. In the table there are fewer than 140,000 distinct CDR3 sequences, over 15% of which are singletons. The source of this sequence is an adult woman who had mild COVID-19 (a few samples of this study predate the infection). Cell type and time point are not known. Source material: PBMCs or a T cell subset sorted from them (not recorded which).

CDR3 residues: CASNAIQTYNEQFF. The CDR3 bases are TGTGCCAGCAATGCCATACAGACCTACAATGAGCAGTTCTTC. The V and J genes are TRBV6-6 and TRBJ2-1, with D unclear. Trimming pared 7 bases from V and 2 bases from J, leaving 12 bases between. This CDR3 region has 14 residues. Germline V lookup: CDR1 MNHNY, CDR2 SVGAGI (reference sequence).